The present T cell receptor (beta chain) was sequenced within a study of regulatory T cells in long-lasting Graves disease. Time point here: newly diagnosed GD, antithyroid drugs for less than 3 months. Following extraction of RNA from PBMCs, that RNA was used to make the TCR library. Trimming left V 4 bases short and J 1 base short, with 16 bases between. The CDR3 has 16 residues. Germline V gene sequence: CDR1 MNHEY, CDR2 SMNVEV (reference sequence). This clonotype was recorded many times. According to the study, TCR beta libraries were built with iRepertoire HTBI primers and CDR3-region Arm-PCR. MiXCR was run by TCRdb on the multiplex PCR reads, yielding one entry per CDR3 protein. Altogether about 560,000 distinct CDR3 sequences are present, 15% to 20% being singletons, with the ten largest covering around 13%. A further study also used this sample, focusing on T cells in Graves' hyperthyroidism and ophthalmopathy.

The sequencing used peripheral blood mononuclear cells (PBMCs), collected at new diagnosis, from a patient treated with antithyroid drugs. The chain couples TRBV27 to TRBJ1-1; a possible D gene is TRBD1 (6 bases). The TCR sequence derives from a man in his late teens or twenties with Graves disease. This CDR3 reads CASSSHTDRPNTEAFF. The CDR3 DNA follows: TGTGCCAGCAGTTCCCATACCGACAGGCCGAACACTGAAGCTTTCTTT.